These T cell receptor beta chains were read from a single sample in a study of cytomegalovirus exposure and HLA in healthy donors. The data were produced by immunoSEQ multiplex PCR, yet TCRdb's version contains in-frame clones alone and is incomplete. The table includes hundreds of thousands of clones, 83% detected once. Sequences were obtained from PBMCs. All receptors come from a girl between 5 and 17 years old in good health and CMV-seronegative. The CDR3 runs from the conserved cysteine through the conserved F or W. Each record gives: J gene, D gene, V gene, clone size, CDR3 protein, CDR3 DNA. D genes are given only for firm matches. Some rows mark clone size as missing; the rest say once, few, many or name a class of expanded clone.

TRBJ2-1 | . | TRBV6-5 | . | CASSLQAKDEQFF | TGTGCCAGTAGTTTGCAGGCTAAGGATGAGCAGTTCTTC
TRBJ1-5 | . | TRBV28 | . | CASSLVSGGQGLMPQHF | TGTGCCAGCAGTCTCGTAAGCGGGGGTCAGGGGTTAATGCCCCAGCATTTT
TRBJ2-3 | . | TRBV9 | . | CASSGETTTDTQYF | TGTGCCAGCAGCGGGGAGACTACCACAGATACGCAGTATTTT
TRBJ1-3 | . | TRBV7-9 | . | CASSLGTAGNTIYF | TGTGCCAGCAGCTTAGGGACAGCCGGAAACACCATATATTTT
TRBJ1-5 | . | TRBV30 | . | CACQRGNQPQHF | TGTGCCTGTCAGAGGGGCAATCAGCCCCAGCATTTT
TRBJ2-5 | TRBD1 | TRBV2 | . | CASRVGTGGGRETQYF | TGTGCCAGCAGAGTCGGGACAGGGGGAGGGCGCGAGACCCAGTACTTC
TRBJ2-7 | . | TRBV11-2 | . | CASSYNVGARSYEQYF | TGTGCCAGCAGCTACAACGTGGGGGCCCGATCCTACGAGCAGTACTTC
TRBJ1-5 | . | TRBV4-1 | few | CASSQVTGRNQPQHF | TGCGCCAGCAGCCAAGTCACAGGGCGCAATCAGCCCCAGCATTTT
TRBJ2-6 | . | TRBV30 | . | CAWGTIRSGANVLTF | TGTGCCTGGGGAACTATCCGCTCTGGGGCCAACGTCCTGACTTTC
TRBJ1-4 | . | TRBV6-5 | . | CASRRDMGEKLFF | TGTGCCAGCAGACGAGACATGGGTGAAAAACTGTTTTTT
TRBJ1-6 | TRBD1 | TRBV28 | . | CASKGGRGDRSPLHF | TGTGCCTCGAAGGGGGGCAGGGGGGACCGTTCACCCCTCCACTTT
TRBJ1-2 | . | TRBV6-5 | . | CASSYAEGYYGYTF | TGTGCCAGCAGTTACGCGGAGGGGTACTATGGCTACACCTTC
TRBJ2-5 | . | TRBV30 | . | CAWNPGAQEIQYF | TGTGCCTGGAATCCAGGGGCGCAAGAGATCCAGTACTTC
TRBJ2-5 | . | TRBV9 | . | CASSVDGTGFQETQYF | TGTGCCAGCAGCGTAGATGGCACAGGGTTCCAAGAGACCCAGTACTTC
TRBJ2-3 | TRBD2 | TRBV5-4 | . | CASGLAGTDTQYF | TGTGCCAGCGGACTAGCGGGAACAGATACGCAGTATTTT
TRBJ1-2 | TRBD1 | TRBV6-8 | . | CASKGQGAWYGYTF | TGTGCCAGCAAGGGACAGGGGGCTTGGTATGGCTACACCTTC
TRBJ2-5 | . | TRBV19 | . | CASRDYSQTQYF | TGTGCCAGTAGGGACTATAGTCAGACCCAGTACTTC
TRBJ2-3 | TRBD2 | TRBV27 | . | CASSSRGGEGTDTQYF | TGTGCCAGCAGTTCACGCGGGGGGGAGGGCACAGATACGCAGTATTTT
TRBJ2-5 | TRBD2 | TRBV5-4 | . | CASSFGLAGVETQYF | TGTGCCAGCAGCTTTGGGCTAGCGGGAGTGGAGACCCAGTACTTC
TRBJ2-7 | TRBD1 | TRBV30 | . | CAWSVGQGGYEQYF | TGTGCCTGGAGTGTAGGACAGGGGGGCTACGAGCAGTACTTC
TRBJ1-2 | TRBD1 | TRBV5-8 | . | CASSLYRGTTNYGYTF | TGTGCCAGCAGCTTATACAGGGGGACCACTAACTATGGCTACACCTTC
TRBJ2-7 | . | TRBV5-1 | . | CASSLGSRPNDEQYF | TGCGCCAGCAGCTTGGGGTCCAGGCCAAACGACGAGCAGTACTTC